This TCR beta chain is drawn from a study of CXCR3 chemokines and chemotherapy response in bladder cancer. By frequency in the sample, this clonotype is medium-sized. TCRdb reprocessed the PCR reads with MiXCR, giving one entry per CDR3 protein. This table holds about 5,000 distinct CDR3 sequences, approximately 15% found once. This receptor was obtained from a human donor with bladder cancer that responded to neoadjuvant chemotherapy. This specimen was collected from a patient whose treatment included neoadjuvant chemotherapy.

CDR3 amino acids: CSVGGPTDNQPQHF. CDR3 coding DNA: TGCAGCGTCGGGGGCCCGACGGACAATCAGCCCCAGCATTTT. The chain uses TRBV29-1 and TRBJ1-5; the D gene is possibly TRBD1 (6 bases). V was clipped by 6 bases and J by 3 bases, with 15 bases between them. Per germline, CDR1 SQVTM and CDR2 ANQGSEA. This CDR3 is built from 14 residues.